These 13 T cell receptor beta chains were sequenced from one sample in a study of human T cells and chemical hapten exposure. Documented time point: pre-sensitization, week 0. Stated treatment: therapeutic diphenylcyclopropenone sensitization with weekly scalp DPC. MiXCR, applied by TCRdb to the RACE reads, yields one record per CDR3 protein. The data contain about 64,000 distinct CDR3 sequences, about 11% of them singletons. Sequenced material: whole blood, taken in connection with sensitization to the hapten diphenylcyclopropenone (DPC). The origin of the receptors is a middle-aged woman with alopecia areata. Some clones in this sample may be carry-over from other donors' samples.

This clonotype was recorded many times. The rearrangement links TRBV2 to TRBJ2-4; the D is unclear. CDR3 length: 14 amino acids. Trimming removed 7 bases at V and 3 bases at J, with 13 bases between. Germline V CDR1 and CDR2: SNHLY, FYNNEI. CDR3 protein: CASTLPGLKNIQYF. For the CDR3, the DNA is TGTGCCAGCACCCTCCCGGGTCTCAAAAACATTCAGTACTTC.

The chain recombines TRBV11-2 with TRBJ1-1; maybe TRBD1 (6 bases). Trimming took off 1 base at V and 4 bases at J, with 13 bases between the two ends. The CDR3 loop spans 15 amino acids. Germline V gives CDR1 SGHAT, CDR2 FQNNGV. The CDR3 reads CASSLVSGGGTEAFF. The CDR3 DNA follows: TGTGCCAGCAGCTTAGTCTCCGGGGGCGGCACTGAAGCTTTCTTT.

The rearrangement links TRBV7-9 to TRBJ1-5; D not certain. This CDR3 contains 14 residues. Germline V CDR1 and CDR2: SEHNR, FQNEAQ (reference sequence). V lost 4 bases and J 0 bases, leaving 7 bases between the germline ends. For the CDR3, the DNA is TGTGCCAGCAGCTCCTGGAATAGCAATCAGCCCCAGCATTTT. Its protein product is CASSSWNSNQPQHF.

This clonotype appeared a few times. This chain uses TRBV27 with TRBJ1-6; unclear D gene. Germline V gives CDR1 MNHEY, CDR2 SMNVEV (reference sequence). V was clipped by 7 bases and J by 8 bases, with 15 bases between them. CDR3 length: 14 amino acids. Here the CDR3 reads CASNAMDYDSPLHF. As DNA, the CDR3 is TGTGCCAGCAACGCCATGGACTACGATTCACCCCTCCACTTT.

This clonotype was picked up many times. V is TRBV20-1 and J is TRBJ2-7; TRBD1 matches 7 bases. Germline trimming cut 0 bases from V and 4 bases from J; bases unmatched to any gene: 3. Germline assignment: CDR1 DFQATT and CDR2 SNEGSKA (reference sequence). The CDR3 length is 13 residues. CDR3 sequence (DNA): TGCAGTGCTAGAGACGGGACAGCTTACGAGCAGTACTTC. The encoded protein is CSARDGTAYEQYF.

This clonotype was detected many times. V and J are TRBV12-3 or TRBV12-4 and TRBJ1-3, with D tentatively TRBD1 (5 bases). V was shortened by 6 bases and J by 4 bases, with 16 bases between the two germline ends. CDR3 size: 15 residues. Written as DNA, the CDR3 is TGTGCCAGCAGGTCCGGGACCACAAAGGGAAACACCATATATTTT. The encoded protein is CASRSGTTKGNTIYF.

This clonotype occurred a few times. The rearrangement joins TRBV4-1 to TRBJ2-7, with 7 bases identical to TRBD2. V gave up 1 base and J gave up 9 bases; unmatched junction bases: 12. CDR1 and CDR2 (germline): MGHRA, YSYEKL. This CDR3 region has 15 residues. CDR3: CASSQGTSAERRQYF. The CDR3 region has the DNA TGCGCCAGCAGCCAAGGAACTAGCGCGGAAAGGAGGCAGTACTTC.

The J gene is TRBJ1-5, the V gene TRBV12-3 or TRBV12-4; D gene ambiguous. There are 16 residues in the CDR3. The V end lost 2 bases, the J end lost 3 bases, and 14 bases lay between the germline ends. CDR3 coding DNA: TGTGCCAGCAGTTTAATGGCAGGACGGTTCAATCAGCCCCAGCATTTT. Protein: CASSLMAGRFNQPQHF.

The chain carries TRBV19 and TRBJ2-5, with 8 positions matching TRBD1. This CDR3 region has 15 residues. V lost 1 base, J lost 5 bases, and 6 bases stayed unmatched. Per germline, CDR1 LNHDA and CDR2 SQIVND (reference sequence). The CDR3 region has the DNA TGTGCCAGTAGTATAGCCCAGGGGGCGCGGGAGACCCAGTACTTC. This sequence encodes CASSIAQGARETQYF.

This clonotype was counted only a few times. The chain carries TRBV9 and TRBJ2-7; unclear D gene. The CDR3 totals 13 residues. Germline lookup yields CDR1 SGDLS and CDR2 YYNGEE. V lost 2 bases, J lost 3 bases, and 9 bases lay in between. CDR3 loop: CASSVQPNYEQYF. CDR3 coding DNA: TGTGCCAGCAGCGTCCAGCCCAACTACGAGCAGTACTTC.

With regard to this clonotype: Compared with germline, one end of the junction differs, possibly owing to a read error. This chain links TRBV19 with TRBJ1-1; D uncertain. From germline, CDR1 is LNHDA and CDR2 SQIVND (reference sequence). The CDR3 contains 16 residues. The CDR3 region is CASSITGQPTNTETFF. The CDR3, as DNA: TGTGCCAGTAGTATAACCGGGCAGCCAACGAACACTGAAACTTTCTTT.

The rearrangement uses TRBV2 and TRBJ2-2; D unresolved. Per the germline V gene, CDR1 is SNHLY and CDR2 is FYNNEI. The CDR3 is made up of 14 amino acids. Trimming left V 7 bases short and J 2 bases short, with 11 bases between. CDR3: CASIRDINTGELFF. In DNA, the CDR3 is TGTGCCAGCATCCGAGACATAAACACCGGGGAGCTGTTTTTT.

V is TRBV20-1 and J is TRBJ2-1; 9 nucleotides align to TRBD1. This CDR3 region has 14 residues. V lost 2 bases to trimming and J lost 6 bases; unmatched junction nucleotides: 5. CDR1 DFQATT and CDR2 SNEGSKA come from the germline V gene (reference sequence). The CDR3 loop reads CSARRTGVVNEQFF. As DNA, the CDR3 is TGCAGTGCTAGACGGACAGGGGTGGTCAATGAGCAGTTCTTC.